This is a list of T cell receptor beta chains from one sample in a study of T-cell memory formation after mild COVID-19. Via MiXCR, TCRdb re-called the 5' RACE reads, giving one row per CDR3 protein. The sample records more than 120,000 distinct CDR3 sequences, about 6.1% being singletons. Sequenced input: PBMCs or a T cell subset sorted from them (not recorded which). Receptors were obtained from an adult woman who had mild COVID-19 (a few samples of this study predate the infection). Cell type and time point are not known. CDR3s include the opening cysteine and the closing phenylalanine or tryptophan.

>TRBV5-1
CASTPGGSFYGYTF
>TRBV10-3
CAIRAGGTGELFF
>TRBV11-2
CASSFGGSLEQFF
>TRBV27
CASRRQGDTQYF
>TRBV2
CASTPLEYGYTF
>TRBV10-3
CAIRSLKREGHSYEQYF
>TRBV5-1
CASSLSYGGSYEQYF
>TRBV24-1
CATGQDSTDTQYF
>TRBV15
CATSRVPDTDTQYF
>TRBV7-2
CASSWVARDTQYF
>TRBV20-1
CSAIAPGFSSYNEQFF
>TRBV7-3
CASSLDGTGELFF
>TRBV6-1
CASSEAPPPQQYF
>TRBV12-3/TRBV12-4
CASRRAVAGEQYF
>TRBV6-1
CASNLKGGPYEQYF
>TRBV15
CATSRGGLAGGSQETQYF
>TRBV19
CASSIIGPGELFF
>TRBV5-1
CASRPGVDQPQHF
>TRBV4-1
CASSSPARPGVGSYNEQFF
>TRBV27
CASSLRVPYNEQFF
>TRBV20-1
CSARQFEQYF
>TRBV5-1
CASSLWAGDAYNEQFF
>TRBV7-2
CASSLHRAGGTDTQYF
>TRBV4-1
CASSKAGGGGPYEQYF
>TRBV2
CASTWGATDTQYF
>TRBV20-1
CSARDYTGQGNEKLFF
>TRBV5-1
CASSLAGKNRGSVYNEQFF
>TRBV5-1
CASSHGRGLAGEQYF
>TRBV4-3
CASSQVGGSGANVLTF
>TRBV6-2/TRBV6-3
CASSLSSGLRNYGYTF
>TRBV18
CASSPSGLAGPPSQYF
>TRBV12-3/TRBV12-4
CASSLEGQRQFF
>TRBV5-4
CASRPTRRATQYF
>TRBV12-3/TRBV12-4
CASSRQGAREQPQHF
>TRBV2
CASSLGAIYGYTF
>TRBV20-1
CSASLASGMNEQFF
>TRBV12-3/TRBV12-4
CASRTLGQQFF
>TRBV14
CASSGLGVDTGELFF
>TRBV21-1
CASSTPNRRGRRRGYF
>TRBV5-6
CASSLGALSRGVADTQYF
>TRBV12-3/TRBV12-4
CASSLLVLTPNYGYTF
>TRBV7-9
CASSRTGGANQPQHF
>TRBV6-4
CASSDPRTGSWGYTF
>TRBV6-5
CASSGTGMVAKNIQYF
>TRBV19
CASNPRDRGPTEAFF
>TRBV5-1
CASSRVGRTNEQYF
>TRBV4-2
CASSQGDRGRYTEAFF
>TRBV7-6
CASSLAPQETQYF
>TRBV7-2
CASSLEQLTGELFF
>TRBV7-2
CASSLDGYGYTF
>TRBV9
CASSVEGIYNTEAFF
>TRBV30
CAWSKGPARSEAFF
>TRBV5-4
CASSRDRDQPQHF
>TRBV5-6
CASSLPGSPSTDTQYF